This T cell receptor beta chain was sequenced for a study of blood T cell repertoires in COVID-19. Study-wide background: Specimens from acute and convalescent COVID-19 originated in the United States, Italy and Spain. Sources were T cells, B-cell-depleted T cells, or PBMCs; the material itself was cDNA or gDNA.

How the authors handled the data: Nucleated cell counts were estimated from reference gene primer amplification. The repertoire was sequenced with immunoSEQ multiplex PCR; TCRdb's copy has only in-frame clones and lacks some. D and trimming were read from the DNA, whereas the V and J calls and clone size are those reported in that table. This table holds approximately 210,000 clones, more than 80% found once. The CDR3 runs to 14 residues. The V and J ends lost 6 bases and 6 bases respectively, with 16 bases between them. Germline CDR1 is SGHDT and CDR2 is YYEEEE. Seattle enrolled patients during active infection and tracked them longitudinally.

This receptor was identified in a woman of 80 years or more with COVID-19, enrolled during active disease. The genes are TRBV5-6 and TRBJ2-1; maybe TRBD2 (6 bases). The sequenced sample was peripheral blood. CDR3 residues: CASTRTGLLNEQFF. The CDR3, as DNA: TGTGCCAGCACCCGGACGGGACTCCTCAATGAGCAGTTCTTC.